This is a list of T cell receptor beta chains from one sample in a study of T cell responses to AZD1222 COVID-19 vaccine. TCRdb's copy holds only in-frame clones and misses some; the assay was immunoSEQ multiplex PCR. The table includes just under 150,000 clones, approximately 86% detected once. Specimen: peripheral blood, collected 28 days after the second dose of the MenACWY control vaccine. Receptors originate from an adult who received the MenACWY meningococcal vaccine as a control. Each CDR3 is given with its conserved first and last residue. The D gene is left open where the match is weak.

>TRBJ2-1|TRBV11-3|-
TGTGCCAGCAGCTTAGATTCGGCTAGCCCCGAGCAGTTCTTC
CASSLDSASPEQFF
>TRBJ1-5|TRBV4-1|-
TGCGCCAGCAGCCAAGACCGGGGAGATCAGCCCCAGCATTTT
CASSQDRGDQPQHF
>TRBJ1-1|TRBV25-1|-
TGTGCCAGCAGTCGAGGGGGAGAGACTGAAGCTTTCTTT
CASSRGGETEAFF
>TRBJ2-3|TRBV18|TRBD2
TGTGCCAGCTCACCACCAGCGGGGGCCAAGGGAGATACGCAGTATTTT
CASSPPAGAKGDTQYF
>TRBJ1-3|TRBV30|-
TGTGCCTGGAAGGGACTTCTCGTAAACACCATATATTTT
CAWKGLLVNTIYF
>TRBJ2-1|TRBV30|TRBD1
TGTGCCTGGAGCCGAGTAAGGGGGCGAGGAAATGAGCAGTTCTTC
CAWSRVRGRGNEQFF
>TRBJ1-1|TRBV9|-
TGTGCCAGCAGCGGTGGGGCTCAGGTTACTGAAGCTTTCTTT
CASSGGAQVTEAFF
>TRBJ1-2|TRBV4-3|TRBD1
TGCGCCAGCAGCCAAGAACCGGGACAGGGGCTTTCTTATGGCTACACCTTC
CASSQEPGQGLSYGYTF
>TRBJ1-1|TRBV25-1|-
TGTGCCAGCAGTGAAGGTGCAGGAGAAGCTTTCTTT
CASSEGAGEAFF
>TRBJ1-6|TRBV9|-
TGTGCCAGCGCCGCTAAGGAGGGATCGGGGTCACCCCTCCACTTT
CASAAKEGSGSPLHF
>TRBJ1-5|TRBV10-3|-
TGTGCCATCAGTGCCAGGGCAAATCAGCCCCAGCATTTT
CAISARANQPQHF
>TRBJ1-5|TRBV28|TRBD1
TGTGCCAGCAGACACAGGGGTGGTCAGCCCCAGCATTTT
CASRHRGGQPQHF
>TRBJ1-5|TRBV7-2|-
TGTGCCAGCAGCTTAGGGGCCCTTGGGGTCAATCAGCCCCAGCATTTT
CASSLGALGVNQPQHF
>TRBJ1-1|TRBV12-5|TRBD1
TGTGCTAGTGGTTCAAGAGGGACAGGGTTACGGGACACTGAAGCTTTCTTT
CASGSRGTGLRDTEAFF
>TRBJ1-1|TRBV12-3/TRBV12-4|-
TGTGCCAGCAGTTTATACTCGGGCACTGAAGCTTTCTTT
CASSLYSGTEAFF
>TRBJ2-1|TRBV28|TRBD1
TGTGCCAGCAGTTACCACCCGGGGACAGGGTTTGGTGAGCAGTTCTTC
CASSYHPGTGFGEQFF
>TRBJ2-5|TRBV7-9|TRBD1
TGTGCCAGCAGCTTAGGGGAGTATTTCAGGGGGCAAGAGACCCAGTACTTC
CASSLGEYFRGQETQYF
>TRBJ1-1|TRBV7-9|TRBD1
TGTGCCAGCAGTGGACCGGGACAGACTATGAACACTGAAGCTTTCTTT
CASSGPGQTMNTEAFF